This TCR beta chain is from a study of identical twins. Study outcomes and limitations: Cord blood beta clonotypes that were abundant carried fewer insertions, and memory repertoires showed no such trend.

Of note for this clonotype: The antigen is unknown.

Trimming took off 7 bases at V and 7 bases at J, with 17 bases between the two ends. The germline V gene encodes CDR1 SEHNR and CDR2 FQNEAQ (reference sequence). This CDR3 spans 14 amino acids. A single record per CDR3 protein comes from TCRdb applying MiXCR to the 5' RACE reads. The sample yields roughly 720,000 distinct CDR3 sequences, 15% to 20% seen once. The same data also contributed to another study, on T cells expressing NK-cell markers. According to that study: Researchers report these clonotypes also headed the CD3+CD56-NKG2C+ fraction in several donors.

Sequencing was carried out using PBMCs. V gene TRBV7-9 combines with J gene TRBJ2-1, with D possibly TRBD2 on 5 matching bases. This receptor was taken from a woman between 18 and 29 years old in good health. CDR3 sequence reads: CASTHGGWGNEQFF. DNA for the CDR3: TGTGCCAGCACCCACGGCGGGTGGGGAAATGAGCAGTTCTTC.